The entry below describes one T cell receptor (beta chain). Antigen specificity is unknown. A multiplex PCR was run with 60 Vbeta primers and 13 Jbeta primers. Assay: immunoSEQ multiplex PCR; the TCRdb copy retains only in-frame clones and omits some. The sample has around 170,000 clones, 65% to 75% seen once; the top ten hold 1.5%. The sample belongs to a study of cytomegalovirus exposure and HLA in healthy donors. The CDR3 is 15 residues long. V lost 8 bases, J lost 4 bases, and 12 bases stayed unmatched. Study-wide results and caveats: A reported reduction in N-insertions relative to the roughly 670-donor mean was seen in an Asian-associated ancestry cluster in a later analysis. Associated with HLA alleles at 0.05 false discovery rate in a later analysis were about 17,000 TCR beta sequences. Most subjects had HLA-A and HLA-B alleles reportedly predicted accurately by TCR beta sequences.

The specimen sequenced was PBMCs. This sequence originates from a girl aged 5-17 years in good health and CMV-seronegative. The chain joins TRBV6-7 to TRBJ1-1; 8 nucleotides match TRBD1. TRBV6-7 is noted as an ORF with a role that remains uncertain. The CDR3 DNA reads TGTGCCAGCCCTGGACAGGGTAATATCGGCACTGAAGCTTTCTTT. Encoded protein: CASPGQGNIGTEAFF.